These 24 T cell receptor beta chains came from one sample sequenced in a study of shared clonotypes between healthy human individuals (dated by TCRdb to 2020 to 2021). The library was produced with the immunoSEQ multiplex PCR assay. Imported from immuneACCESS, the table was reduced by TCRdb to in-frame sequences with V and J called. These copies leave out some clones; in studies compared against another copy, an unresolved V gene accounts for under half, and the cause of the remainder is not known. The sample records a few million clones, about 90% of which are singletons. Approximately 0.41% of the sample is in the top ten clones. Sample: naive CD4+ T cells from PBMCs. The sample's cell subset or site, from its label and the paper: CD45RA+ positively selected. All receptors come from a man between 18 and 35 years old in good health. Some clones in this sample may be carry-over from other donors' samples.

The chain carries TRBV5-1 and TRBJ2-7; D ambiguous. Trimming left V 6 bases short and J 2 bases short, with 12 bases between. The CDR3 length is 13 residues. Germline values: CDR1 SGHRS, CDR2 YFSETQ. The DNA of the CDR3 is TGCGCCAGCACTATTAGGGAACCCTACGAGCAGTACTTC. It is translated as CASTIREPYEQYF.

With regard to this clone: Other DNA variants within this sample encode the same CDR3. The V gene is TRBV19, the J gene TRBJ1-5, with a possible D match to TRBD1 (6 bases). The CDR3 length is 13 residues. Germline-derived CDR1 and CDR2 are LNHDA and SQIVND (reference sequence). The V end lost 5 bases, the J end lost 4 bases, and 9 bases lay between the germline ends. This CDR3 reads CASSLQGNQPQHF. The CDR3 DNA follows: TGTGCCAGTAGTCTTCAGGGGAATCAGCCCCAGCATTTT.

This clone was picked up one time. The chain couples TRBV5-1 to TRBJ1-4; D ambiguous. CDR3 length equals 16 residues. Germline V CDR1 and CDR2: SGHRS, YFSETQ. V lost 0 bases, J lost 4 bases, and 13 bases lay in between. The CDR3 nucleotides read TGCGCCAGCAGCTTGGGAGTGTCTCAAGTTAATGAAAAACTGTTTTTT. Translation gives CASSLGVSQVNEKLFF.

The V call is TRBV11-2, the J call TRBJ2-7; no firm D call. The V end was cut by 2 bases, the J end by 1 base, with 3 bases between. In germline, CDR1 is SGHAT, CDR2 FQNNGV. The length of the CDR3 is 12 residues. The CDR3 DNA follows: TGTGCCAGCAGCTTATTGTCCTACGAGCAGTACTTC. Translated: CASSLLSYEQYF.

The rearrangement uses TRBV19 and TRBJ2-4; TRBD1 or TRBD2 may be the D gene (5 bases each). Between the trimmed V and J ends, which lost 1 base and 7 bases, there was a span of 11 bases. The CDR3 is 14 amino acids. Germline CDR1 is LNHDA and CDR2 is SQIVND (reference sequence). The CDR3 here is CASSIANRDNIQYF. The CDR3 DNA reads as TGTGCCAGTAGTATAGCAAACCGGGACAACATTCAGTACTTC.

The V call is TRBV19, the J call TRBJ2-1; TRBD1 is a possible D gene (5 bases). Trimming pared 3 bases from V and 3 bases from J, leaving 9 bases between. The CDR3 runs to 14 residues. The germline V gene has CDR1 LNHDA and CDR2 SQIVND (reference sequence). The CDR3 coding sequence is TGTGCCAGTAGTATCAGGGAACACTACAATGAGCAGTTCTTC. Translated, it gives CASSIREHYNEQFF.

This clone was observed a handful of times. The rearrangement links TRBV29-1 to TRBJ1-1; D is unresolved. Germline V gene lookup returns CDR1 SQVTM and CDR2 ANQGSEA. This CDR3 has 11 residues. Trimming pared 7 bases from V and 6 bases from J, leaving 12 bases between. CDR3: CSATSESEAFF. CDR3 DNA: TGCAGCGCCACTTCCGAATCTGAAGCTTTCTTT.

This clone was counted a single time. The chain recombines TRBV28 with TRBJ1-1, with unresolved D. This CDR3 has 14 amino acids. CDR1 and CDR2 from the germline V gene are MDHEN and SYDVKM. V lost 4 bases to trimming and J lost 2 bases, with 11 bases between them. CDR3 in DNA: TGTGCCAGCAGTTCCCCCAGACAAAACACTGAAGCTTTCTTT. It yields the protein CASSSPRQNTEAFF.

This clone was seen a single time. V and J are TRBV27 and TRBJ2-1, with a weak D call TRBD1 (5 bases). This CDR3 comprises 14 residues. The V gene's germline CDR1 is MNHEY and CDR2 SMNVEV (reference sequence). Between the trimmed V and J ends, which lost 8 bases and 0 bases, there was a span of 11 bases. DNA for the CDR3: TGTGCCAGCCATACAGGCGGCTCCTACAATGAGCAGTTCTTC. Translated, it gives CASHTGGSYNEQFF.

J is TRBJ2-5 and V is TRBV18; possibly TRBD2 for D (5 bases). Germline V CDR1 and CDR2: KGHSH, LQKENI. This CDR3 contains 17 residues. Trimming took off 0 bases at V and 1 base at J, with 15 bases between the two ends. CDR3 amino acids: CASSPPSQRSFQETQYF. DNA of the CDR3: TGTGCCAGCTCACCACCCAGCCAGCGGAGCTTCCAAGAGACCCAGTACTTC.

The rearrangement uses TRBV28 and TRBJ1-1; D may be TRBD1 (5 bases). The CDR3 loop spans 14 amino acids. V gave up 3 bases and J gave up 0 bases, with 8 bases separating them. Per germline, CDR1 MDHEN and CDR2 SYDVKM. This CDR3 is CASSLGDMNTEAFF. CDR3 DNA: TGTGCCAGCAGTTTGGGGGATATGAACACTGAAGCTTTCTTT.

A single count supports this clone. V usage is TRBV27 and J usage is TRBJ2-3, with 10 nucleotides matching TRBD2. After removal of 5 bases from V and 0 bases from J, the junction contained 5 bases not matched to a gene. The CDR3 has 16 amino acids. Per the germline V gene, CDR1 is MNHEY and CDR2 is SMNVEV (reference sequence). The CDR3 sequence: CASSPLTSGSTDTQYF. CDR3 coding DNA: TGTGCCAGCAGTCCCTTGACTAGCGGGAGCACAGATACGCAGTATTTT.

The CDR3 sequence is CASSLWQGDGYTF. In DNA form, the CDR3 reads TGTGCCAGCAGCCTCTGGCAGGGGGACGGCTACACCTTC. The chain recombines TRBV5-6 with TRBJ1-2; TRBD1 agrees at 7 bases. V lost 4 bases to trimming and J lost 8 bases; unmatched junction nucleotides: 8. Per germline, CDR1 SGHDT and CDR2 YYEEEE. The CDR3 has 13 residues.

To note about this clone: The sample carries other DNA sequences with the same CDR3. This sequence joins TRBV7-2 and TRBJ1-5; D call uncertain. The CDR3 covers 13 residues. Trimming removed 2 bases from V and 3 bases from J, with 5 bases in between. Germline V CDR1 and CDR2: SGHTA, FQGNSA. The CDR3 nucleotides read TGTGCCAGCAGCTTAAGGACCAATCAGCCCCAGCATTTT. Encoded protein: CASSLRTNQPQHF. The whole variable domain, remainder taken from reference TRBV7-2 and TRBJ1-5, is GAGVSQSPSNKVTEKGKDVELRCDPISGHTALYWYRQSLGQGLEFLIYFQGNSAPDKSGLPSDRFSAERTGGSVSTLTIQRTQQEDSAVYLCASSLRTNQPQHFGDGTRLSIL.

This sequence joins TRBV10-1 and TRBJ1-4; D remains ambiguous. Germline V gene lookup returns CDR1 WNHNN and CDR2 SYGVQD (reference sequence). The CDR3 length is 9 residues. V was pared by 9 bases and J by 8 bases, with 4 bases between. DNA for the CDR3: TGCGCCAGAGGGGAAAAACTGTTTTTT. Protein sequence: CARGEKLFF.

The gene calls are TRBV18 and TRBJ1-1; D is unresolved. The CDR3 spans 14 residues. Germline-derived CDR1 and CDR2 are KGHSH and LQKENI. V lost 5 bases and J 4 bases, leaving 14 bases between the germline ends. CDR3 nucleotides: TGTGCCAGCTCAACAACTCAGCCGGGCACTGAAGCTTTCTTT. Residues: CASSTTQPGTEAFF.

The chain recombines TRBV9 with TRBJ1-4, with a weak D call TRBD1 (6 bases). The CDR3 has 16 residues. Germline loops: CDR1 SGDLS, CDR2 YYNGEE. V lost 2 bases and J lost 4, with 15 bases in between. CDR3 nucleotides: TGTGCCAGCAGCGTTGGGGGCTGGGGGCATAATGAAAAACTGTTTTTT. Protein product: CASSVGGWGHNEKLFF.

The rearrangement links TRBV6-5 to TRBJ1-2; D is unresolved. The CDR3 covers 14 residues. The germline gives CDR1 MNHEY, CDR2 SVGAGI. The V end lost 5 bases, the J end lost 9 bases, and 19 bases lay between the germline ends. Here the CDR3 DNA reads TGTGCCAGCAGTCTGTGGGGAGAGGGTTCTAGCTACACCTTC. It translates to CASSLWGEGSSYTF.

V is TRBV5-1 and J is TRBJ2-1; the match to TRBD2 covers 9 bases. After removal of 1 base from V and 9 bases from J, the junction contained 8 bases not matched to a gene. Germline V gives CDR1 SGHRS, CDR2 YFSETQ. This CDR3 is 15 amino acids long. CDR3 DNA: TGCGCCAGCAGCTTGCCTAGCGGGGAGGTTGCTGAGCAGTTCTTC. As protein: CASSLPSGEVAEQFF.

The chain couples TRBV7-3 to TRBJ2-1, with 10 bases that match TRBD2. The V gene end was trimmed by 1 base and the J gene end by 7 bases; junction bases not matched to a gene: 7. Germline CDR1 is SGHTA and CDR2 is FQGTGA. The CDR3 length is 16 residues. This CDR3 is CASSLRAPSGSNEQFF. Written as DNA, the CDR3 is TGTGCCAGCAGCTTAAGGGCTCCTAGCGGGAGTAATGAGCAGTTCTTC.

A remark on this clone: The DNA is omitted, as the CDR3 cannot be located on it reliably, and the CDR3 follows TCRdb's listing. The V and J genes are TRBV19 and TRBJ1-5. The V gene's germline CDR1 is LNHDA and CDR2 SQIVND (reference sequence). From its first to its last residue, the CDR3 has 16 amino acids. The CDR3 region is CASSILSGPGNQPQHF.

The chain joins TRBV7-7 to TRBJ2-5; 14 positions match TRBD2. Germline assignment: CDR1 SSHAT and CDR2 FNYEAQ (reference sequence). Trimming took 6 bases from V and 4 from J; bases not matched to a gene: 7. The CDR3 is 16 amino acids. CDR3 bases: TGTGCCAGCAGTACCGGACTAGCGGGAGGAGGAGAGACCCAGTACTTC. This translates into CASSTGLAGGGETQYF.

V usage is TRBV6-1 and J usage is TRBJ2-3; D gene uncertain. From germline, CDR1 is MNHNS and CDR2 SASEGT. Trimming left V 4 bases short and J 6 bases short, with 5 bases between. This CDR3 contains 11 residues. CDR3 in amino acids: CASSARDTQYF. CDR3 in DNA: TGTGCCAGCAGTGCCCGGGATACGCAGTATTTT.

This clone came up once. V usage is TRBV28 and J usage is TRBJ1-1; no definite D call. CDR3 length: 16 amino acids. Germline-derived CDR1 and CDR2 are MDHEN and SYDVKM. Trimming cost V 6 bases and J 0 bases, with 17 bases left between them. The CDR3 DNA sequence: TGTGCCAGCAGACCCAGTTGGAGAGGAATGAACACTGAAGCTTTCTTT. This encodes CASRPSWRGMNTEAFF.